Detailed here is one T cell receptor beta chain. The sample originates from a study of cytomegalovirus exposure and HLA in healthy donors. Clones were read by immunoSEQ multiplex PCR, and TCRdb kept only the in-frame ones, dropping some. The sample shows 220,000 or so clones, around nine tenths of them seen only once. The source is a woman aged 18-29 years in good health and CMV-seronegative. Sequencing used PBMCs.

The CDR3 sequence: CATAIGGYNEQFF. The CDR3 bases are TGTGCCACCGCCATAGGGGGATACAATGAGCAGTTCTTC. The chain is built from TRBV19 and TRBJ2-1, with a tentative D call TRBD1 (6 bases). CDR3 length: 13 amino acids. V was pared by 10 bases and J by 4 bases, with 14 bases between. Per germline, CDR1 LNHDA and CDR2 SQIVND (reference sequence).